What follows are 32 T cell receptor beta chains derived from one specimen sequenced in a study of shared clonotypes between healthy human individuals. Naive CD8 cells were CD45RO-negative, positively selected for CCR7, excluding terminally differentiated effector memory CD45RA+ cells. Libraries were prepared by immunoSEQ multiplex PCR; TCRdb keeps only in-frame clonotypes and omits some of them. The table records some 1,900,000 clones, about 95% of them present only once. The specimen was naive CD8+ T cells sorted from blood. The source is a man between 18 and 29 years old in good health.

The rearrangement joins TRBV7-8 to TRBJ2-1; D not resolved. Germline CDR1 reads SGHVS; CDR2 reads FQNEAQ. Trimming stripped 1 base from V and 4 bases from J, with 11 bases between. The CDR3 totals 15 residues. CDR3 loop: CASSLGRSGYNEQFF. The CDR3 DNA reads TGTGCCAGCAGCTTAGGAAGATCTGGATACAATGAGCAGTTCTTC.

The chain is built from TRBV7-9 and TRBJ2-1; 9 positions agree with TRBD1. Unmatched junction bases numbered 10, after V lost 2 bases and J lost 8 bases. Germline V CDR1 and CDR2: SEHNR, FQNEAQ (reference sequence). The CDR3 is 16 residues long. For the CDR3, the DNA is TGTGCCAGCAGCTTACCCGACGGGACAGGGCACCATGAGCAGTTCTTC. Translating gives CASSLPDGTGHHEQFF.

This chain connects TRBV2 to TRBJ1-5; D may be TRBD1 (5 bases). Germline CDR1 is SNHLY and CDR2 is FYNNEI. V lost 6 bases to trimming and J lost 6 bases, with 12 bases between them. CDR3 size: 13 residues. CDR3 loop: CASSLPGSQPQHF. In DNA form, the CDR3 reads TGTGCCAGCAGCCTCCCAGGGTCTCAGCCCCAGCATTTT.

The genes are TRBV28 and TRBJ2-5; TRBD1 is a possible D gene (6 bases). V lost 2 bases, J lost 5 bases, and 15 bases lay in between. The length of the CDR3 is 15 residues. The V gene's germline CDR1 is MDHEN and CDR2 SYDVKM. CDR3 coding DNA: TGTGCCAGCAGTTTAACGGCCAGGGGCTGGGAGACCCAGTACTTC. Translating gives CASSLTARGWETQYF.

Only a few counts were recorded for this clone. CDR3 amino acids: CASSNWTGDQPQHF. The CDR3, as DNA: TGTGCCAGCAGTAACTGGACGGGGGATCAGCCCCAGCATTTT. The genes are TRBV28 and TRBJ1-5, with D perhaps matching TRBD1 (5 bases). Germline CDR1 MDHEN, CDR2 SYDVKM. With 5 bases removed from V and 5 bases from J, the gap between germline ends came to 13 bases. The CDR3 contains 14 residues.

The CDR3 nucleotides are TGTGCCATCAGTGAGGGGCAGGGGTCCTACAATGAGCAGTTCTTC. Translation gives CAISEGQGSYNEQFF. The chain recombines TRBV10-3 with TRBJ2-1, with D tentatively TRBD1 (6 bases). The germline CDR1 and CDR2 sequences are ENHRY and SYGVKD. Trimming cost V 2 bases and J 1 base, with 9 bases left between them. The CDR3 contains 15 residues.

The chain is built from TRBV6-1 and TRBJ2-1; tentatively, D is TRBD2 (6 bases). This CDR3 comprises 12 residues. Trimming took off 6 bases at V and 9 bases at J, with 12 bases between the two ends. CDR1 is MNHNS and CDR2 is SASEGT in the germline V gene. For the CDR3, the DNA is TGTGCCAGCAGCGTGCCTAGCGTTGAGCAGTTCTTC. Translation gives CASSVPSVEQFF.

J is TRBJ1-5 and V is TRBV6-1; D possibly corresponds to TRBD1 (5 bases). There are 15 residues in the CDR3. Looked up from germline, CDR1 is MNHNS and CDR2 is SASEGT. Trimming left V 0 bases short and J 1 base short, with 7 bases between. CDR3 in amino acids: CASSEAWGSNQPQHF. CDR3 in DNA: TGTGCCAGCAGTGAAGCGTGGGGGAGCAATCAGCCCCAGCATTTT.

On this clone: Other DNA sequences in the same sample also yield this CDR3. The J gene is TRBJ2-5, the V gene TRBV27; 9 bases fit TRBD1. The CDR3 totals 14 residues. Losses at the gene ends were 5 bases for V and 3 bases for J; bases not matched to a gene: 4. Germline V gene lookup returns CDR1 MNHEY and CDR2 SMNVEV (reference sequence). The CDR3 reads CASSPWTGEETQYF. CDR3 nucleotides: TGTGCCAGCAGTCCCTGGACAGGGGAAGAGACCCAGTACTTC.

The chain combines TRBV4-3 with TRBJ2-2; D remains unclear. The V gene's germline CDR1 is LGHNA and CDR2 YSLEER. The V end lost 0 bases, the J end lost 4 bases, and 18 bases lay between the germline ends. This CDR3 comprises 18 residues. DNA of the CDR3: TGCGCCAGCAGCCAAGATCCTGACTTGTCCGTAGGCACCGGGGAGCTGTTTTTT. Amino acids: CASSQDPDLSVGTGELFF.

CDR3 in amino acids: CASSLTDPNTEAFF. CDR3 DNA sequence: TGTGCCAGCAGTTTGACTGACCCGAACACTGAAGCTTTCTTT. This chain links TRBV27 with TRBJ1-1; D gene uncertain. Trimming left V 3 bases short and J 1 base short, with 9 bases between. This CDR3 comprises 14 residues. CDR1 and CDR2 (germline): MNHEY, SMNVEV (reference sequence).

This clone has only one observation. The rearrangement joins TRBV27 to TRBJ1-2; the D gene is possibly TRBD1 (5 bases). Germline CDR1 reads MNHEY; CDR2 reads SMNVEV (reference sequence). The CDR3 runs to 13 residues. V lost 1 base and J lost 8, with 11 bases in between. The CDR3 is CASSLLGVSGYTF. DNA for the CDR3: TGTGCCAGCAGTTTATTAGGGGTTAGCGGCTACACCTTC.

This chain joins TRBV9 and TRBJ2-4; weak D call: TRBD1 (5 bases). The V gene's germline CDR1 is SGDLS and CDR2 YYNGEE. CDR3 length equals 14 residues. Trimming took off 0 bases at V and 6 bases at J, with 10 bases between the two ends. CDR3 loop: CASSVEGDANIQYF. The DNA of the CDR3 is TGTGCCAGCAGCGTAGAAGGGGATGCAAACATTCAGTACTTC.

The chain links TRBV10-3 to TRBJ1-1; D possibly corresponds to TRBD1 (5 bases). Germline-derived CDR1 and CDR2 are ENHRY and SYGVKD. The CDR3 runs 16 residues. V lost 3 bases to trimming and J lost 2 bases, with 16 bases between them. This CDR3 is CAISDLFGTDNTEAFF. The CDR3 DNA reads as TGTGCCATCAGTGATTTATTCGGGACGGATAACACTGAAGCTTTCTTT.

CDR3 sequence: CASSQDSYTEAFF. The DNA of the CDR3 is TGTGCCAGCAGTCAGGACAGCTACACTGAAGCTTTCTTT. V and J are TRBV2 and TRBJ1-1; D might be TRBD1 (6 bases). From germline, CDR1 is SNHLY and CDR2 FYNNEI. The CDR3 contains 13 residues. Between the trimmed V and J ends, which lost 5 bases and 3 bases, there was a span of 10 bases.

The V call is TRBV7-2, the J call TRBJ2-1; 12 nucleotides line up with TRBD2. The V and J ends lost 4 bases and 7 bases, in that order; junction bases with no gene match: 5. The CDR3 is 15 residues long. In germline, CDR1 is SGHTA, CDR2 FQGNSA. The CDR3 spells CASSWTSGISNEQFF. The CDR3 bases are TGTGCCAGCAGCTGGACTAGCGGGATTTCAAATGAGCAGTTCTTC.

This chain links TRBV7-9 with TRBJ2-1; 10 bases are a match to TRBD2. This CDR3 has 15 residues. V dropped 3 bases and J dropped 7; count of bases not matched to a gene: 6. CDR1 SEHNR and CDR2 FQNEAQ come from the germline V gene (reference sequence). The CDR3 is CASSFSSGSANEQFF. CDR3 in DNA: TGTGCCAGCAGCTTCTCTAGCGGGAGTGCTAATGAGCAGTTCTTC.

The rearrangement links TRBV11-2 to TRBJ2-1, with D tentatively TRBD2 (6 bases). CDR3 length equals 13 residues. Between the trimmed V and J ends, which lost 5 bases and 8 bases, there was a span of 13 bases. Germline CDR1 and CDR2: SGHAT and FQNNGV. The chain's CDR3 is CASSIPPGDEQFF. DNA of the CDR3: TGTGCCAGCAGCATACCTCCGGGGGATGAGCAGTTCTTC.

This sequence joins TRBV2 and TRBJ2-5, with TRBD1 matching 7 bases. CDR1 is SNHLY, CDR2 FYNNEI, per germline. The CDR3 covers 12 residues. V lost 7 bases, J lost 4 bases, and 3 bases stayed unmatched. The CDR3 DNA sequence: TGTGCCAGCACCGGGACAGCAGAGACCCAGTACTTC. Translation gives CASTGTAETQYF. The full variable domain, its missing parts supplied by reference TRBV2 and TRBJ2-5, is EPEVTQTPSHQVTQMGQEVILRCVPISNHLYFYWYRQILGQKVEFLVSFYNNEISEKSEIFDDQFSVERPDGSNFTLKIRSTKLEDSAMYFCASTGTAETQYFGPGTRLLVL.

This clone has just a few counts. The chain has TRBV6-6 and TRBJ1-2; TRBD1 matches 10 bases. With V trimmed by 5 bases and J by 8 bases, 11 bases remained unmatched. This CDR3 spans 15 amino acids. Germline CDR1 MNHNY, CDR2 SVGAGI (reference sequence). The CDR3 spells CASSGVDRGRLGYTF. The CDR3 DNA sequence: TGTGCCAGCAGTGGCGTAGACAGGGGGCGCTTGGGCTACACCTTC.

This chain uses TRBV7-9 with TRBJ1-1; TRBD1 is a possible D gene (5 bases). This CDR3 region has 15 residues. Germline values: CDR1 SEHNR, CDR2 FQNEAQ (reference sequence). V lost 1 base and J lost 0, with 9 bases in between. CDR3 nucleotides: TGTGCCAGCAGCTTAGAGAAGGGGATGAACACTGAAGCTTTCTTT. Protein sequence: CASSLEKGMNTEAFF.

Turning to this clone: A junction boundary mismatches the germline segment, possibly from a read error. The chain combines TRBV7-7 with TRBJ2-7; unclear D gene. Germline loops: CDR1 SSHAT, CDR2 FNYEAQ (reference sequence). The CDR3 covers 13 residues. CDR3 DNA sequence: TGTGCTAGCAGCTTATTTCTAGGCTACGAGCAGTACTTC. It translates to CASSLFLGYEQYF.

Of note for this clone: Within the sample, other DNA sequences also encode this same CDR3. The CDR3 coding sequence is TGTGCCAGCAGCTTGGCTAGCGGGAGGGCCGGGGAGCAGTACTTC. Translated: CASSLASGRAGEQYF. The chain links TRBV5-6 to TRBJ2-7, with 12 nucleotides matching TRBD2. J was trimmed by 7 bases and V by 0 bases; bases with no gene match: 5. CDR1 SGHDT and CDR2 YYEEEE come from the germline V gene. The CDR3 has 15 amino acids.

Concerning this clone: In the same sample, other DNA sequences code for this CDR3. The rearrangement uses TRBV10-1 and TRBJ1-1; D is perhaps TRBD1 (5 bases). The V end lost 3 bases, the J end lost 4 bases, and 9 bases lay between the germline ends. CDR1 and CDR2 from the germline V gene are WNHNN and SYGVQD (reference sequence). The CDR3 sequence is 13 residues long. Here the CDR3 reads CASSETGGTEAFF. CDR3 coding DNA: TGCGCCAGCAGTGAAACAGGCGGCACTGAAGCTTTCTTT.

This chain joins TRBV4-2 and TRBJ2-3, with TRBD2 identical over 11 bases. The CDR3 length is 18 residues. V lost 4 bases, J lost 2 bases, and 11 bases stayed unmatched. The germline gives CDR1 LGHNA, CDR2 YNFKEQ. This CDR3 reads CASSLGGTSGSTTDTQYF. The CDR3 DNA reads as TGTGCCAGCAGCCTAGGGGGAACTAGCGGGAGTACCACAGATACGCAGTATTTT.

The chain is built from TRBV2 and TRBJ2-7, with TRBD1 matching over 7 bases. V lost 7 bases to trimming and J lost 5 bases; unmatched junction nucleotides: 14. The CDR3 runs to 15 residues. Germline CDR1 is SNHLY and CDR2 is FYNNEI. The CDR3 spells CASTGQEASWDEQYF. CDR3 sequence (DNA): TGTGCCAGCACCGGACAGGAGGCGTCCTGGGACGAGCAGTACTTC. The whole variable domain, remainder taken from reference TRBV2 and TRBJ2-7, is EPEVTQTPSHQVTQMGQEVILRCVPISNHLYFYWYRQILGQKVEFLVSFYNNEISEKSEIFDDQFSVERPDGSNFTLKIRSTKLEDSAMYFCASTGQEASWDEQYFGPGTRLTVT.

This chain's CDR3 is CASSTAYDETQYF. The CDR3 coding sequence is TGTGCCAGCAGTACCGCCTACGACGAGACCCAGTACTTC. The J gene is TRBJ2-5, the V gene TRBV6-5, with D uncertain. Germline assignment: CDR1 MNHEY and CDR2 SVGAGI. The CDR3 is made up of 13 amino acids. V lost 5 bases, J lost 5 bases, and 12 bases lay in between.

The chain is built from TRBV7-9 and TRBJ1-1; the match to TRBD1 covers 9 bases. Germline CDR1 SEHNR, CDR2 FQNEAQ (reference sequence). J gave up 3 bases and V 7 bases, and 9 bases lay outside the gene matches. CDR3 length: 15 residues. CDR3 in amino acids: CASTRDRALDTEAFF. CDR3 in DNA: TGTGCCAGCACCAGGGACAGGGCGTTAGACACTGAAGCTTTCTTT.

The chain uses TRBV5-4 and TRBJ2-5, with D possibly being TRBD1 or TRBD2 (5 bases each). The CDR3 is 16 residues long. CDR1 is SGHNT and CDR2 is YYREEE in the germline V gene (reference sequence). The V end lost 6 bases, the J end lost 7 bases, and 25 bases lay between the germline ends. The DNA for the CDR3 is TGTGCCAGCACCAATGAAGATGTGGCAGTTGGGGGGACCCAGTACTTC. Amino acids: CASTNEDVAVGGTQYF.

This chain uses TRBV27 with TRBJ2-1; the D gene could be TRBD1 or TRBD2 (5 bases each). The CDR3 extends over 15 amino acids. Germline V lookup: CDR1 MNHEY, CDR2 SMNVEV (reference sequence). Between the trimmed V and J ends, which lost 5 bases and 8 bases, there was a span of 19 bases. DNA of the CDR3: TGTGCCAGCAGTCCCGGGGCAGGTCTGGGCGATGAGCAGTTCTTC. Translation: CASSPGAGLGDEQFF.

This clone was recorded only once. The chain employs TRBV7-9 and TRBJ2-3; D uncertain. V shed 8 bases and J shed 1 base, with 13 bases lying between them. The CDR3 covers 14 residues. CDR1 and CDR2 from the germline V gene are SEHNR and FQNEAQ (reference sequence). CDR3 sequence: CASGRPDGTDTQYF. The CDR3 DNA is TGTGCCAGCGGCCGCCCCGATGGCACAGATACGCAGTATTTT.

This chain joins TRBV7-9 and TRBJ2-1; 10 bases agree with TRBD2. Germline V gene sequence: CDR1 SEHNR, CDR2 FQNEAQ (reference sequence). CDR3 length equals 17 residues. Trimming at V came to 3 bases and at J to 9 bases, leaving 14 bases not matched to a gene. The chain's CDR3 is CASSFMATLAGVGEQFF. The CDR3 DNA reads TGTGCCAGCAGCTTTATGGCCACCCTAGCGGGAGTCGGTGAGCAGTTCTTC.